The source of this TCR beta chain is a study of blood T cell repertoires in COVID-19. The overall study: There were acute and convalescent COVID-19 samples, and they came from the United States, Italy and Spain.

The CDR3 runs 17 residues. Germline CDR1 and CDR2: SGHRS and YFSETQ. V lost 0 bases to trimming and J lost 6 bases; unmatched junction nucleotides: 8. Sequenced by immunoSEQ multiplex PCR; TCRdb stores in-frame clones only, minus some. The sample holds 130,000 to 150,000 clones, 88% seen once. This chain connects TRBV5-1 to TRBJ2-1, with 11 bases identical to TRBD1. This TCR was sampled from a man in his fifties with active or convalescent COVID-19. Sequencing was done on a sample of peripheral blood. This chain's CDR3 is CASSLASGTGGRNEQFF. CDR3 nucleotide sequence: TGCGCCAGCAGCTTGGCCTCCGGGACAGGGGGACGCAATGAGCAGTTCTTC.